This T cell receptor (beta chain) was sequenced during a study of T cells after yellow fever vaccination. In this sample, this clonotype turned up many times. What it binds is not known. Whole-study results and caveats: Reappearance after the booster was observed for most primary-vaccination clones (more than 95% CD4, more than 70% CD8). Peaking on day 5 versus 15, the secondary response was faster but weaker. Repertoires sorted by FACS could include abundant clonotypes that are contaminants from the bulk population.

TCR cDNA was made by 5'RACE template switching, adding a universal primer site and UMIs. TCRdb fed the 5' RACE reads into MiXCR, producing one record per CDR3 protein. The table includes a few hundred thousand distinct CDR3 sequences, approximately 3.8% detected once. The CDR3 loop spans 16 amino acids. The J segment lost 8 bases and the V segment lost 4 bases, leaving 11 bases of the junction unmatched. Per germline, CDR1 SGHTA and CDR2 FQGNSA. The source of this sequence is a man younger than 30 who received the YFV17D yellow fever vaccine. The gene calls are TRBV7-2 and TRBJ2-1, with TRBD1 matching over 10 bases. The sequencing used PBMCs, collected 15 days after the yellow fever booster vaccination. CDR3 bases: TGTGCCAGCAGCTCCATGACAGGGGGCGCAGGGTATGAGCAGTTCTTC. Protein: CASSSMTGGAGYEQFF.